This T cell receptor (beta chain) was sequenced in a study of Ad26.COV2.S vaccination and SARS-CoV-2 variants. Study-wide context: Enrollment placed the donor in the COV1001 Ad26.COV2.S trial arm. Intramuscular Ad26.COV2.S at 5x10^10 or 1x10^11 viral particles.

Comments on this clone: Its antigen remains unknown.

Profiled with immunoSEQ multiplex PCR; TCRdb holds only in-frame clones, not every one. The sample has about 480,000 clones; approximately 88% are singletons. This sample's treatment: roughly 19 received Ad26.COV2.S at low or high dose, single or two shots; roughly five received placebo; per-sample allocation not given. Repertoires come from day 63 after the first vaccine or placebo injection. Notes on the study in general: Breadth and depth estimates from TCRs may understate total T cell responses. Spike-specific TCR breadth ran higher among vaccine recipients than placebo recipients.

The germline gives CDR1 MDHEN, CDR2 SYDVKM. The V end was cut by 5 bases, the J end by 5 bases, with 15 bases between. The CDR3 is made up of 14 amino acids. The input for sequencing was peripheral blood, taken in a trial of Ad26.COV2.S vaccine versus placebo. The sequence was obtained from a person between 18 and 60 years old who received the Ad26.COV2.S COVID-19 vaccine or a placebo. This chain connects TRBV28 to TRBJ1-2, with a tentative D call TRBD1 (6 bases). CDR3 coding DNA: TGTGCCAGCAGTACCCCGGGGGGGACATATGGCTACACCTTC. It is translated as CASSTPGGTYGYTF.